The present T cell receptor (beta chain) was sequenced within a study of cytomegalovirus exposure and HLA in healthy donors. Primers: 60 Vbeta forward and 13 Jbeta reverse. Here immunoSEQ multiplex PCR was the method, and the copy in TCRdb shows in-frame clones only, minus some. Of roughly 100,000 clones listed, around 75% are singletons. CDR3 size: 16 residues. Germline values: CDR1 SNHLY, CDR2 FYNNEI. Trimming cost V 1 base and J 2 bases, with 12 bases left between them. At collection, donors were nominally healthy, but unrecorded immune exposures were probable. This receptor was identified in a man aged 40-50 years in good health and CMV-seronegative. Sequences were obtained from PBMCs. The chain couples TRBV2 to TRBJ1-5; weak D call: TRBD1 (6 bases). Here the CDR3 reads CASSEVLQGGNQPQHF. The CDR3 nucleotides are TGTGCCAGCAGTGAAGTATTACAGGGAGGCAATCAGCCCCAGCATTTT.